Below are 8 T cell receptor beta chains sequenced from a single sample in a study of cytomegalovirus exposure and HLA in healthy donors. 13 Jbeta primers and 60 Vbeta primers were used for the PCR. Sequenced by immunoSEQ multiplex PCR; TCRdb stores in-frame clones only, minus some. The repertoire holds 150,000 to 200,000 clones, with around 75% as singletons. Specimen: PBMCs. The receptors here all came from a woman aged 25 to 39 in good health and CMV-seropositive.

The rearrangement joins TRBV28 to TRBJ1-5; TRBD1 aligns across 7 bases. From germline, CDR1 is MDHEN and CDR2 SYDVKM. Trimming removed 5 bases from V and 1 base from J; junction bases left unmatched: 14. There are 18 residues in the CDR3. The CDR3 coding sequence is TGTGCCAGCAGTCTCATCTATACAGGGGTAAGAAGCAATCAGCCCCAGCATTTT. Protein: CASSLIYTGVRSNQPQHF.

This chain uses TRBV2 with TRBJ1-1, with unresolved D. The CDR3 has 12 amino acids. CDR1 is SNHLY and CDR2 is FYNNEI in the germline V gene. Trimming removed 8 bases from V and 3 bases from J, with 10 bases in between. The CDR3 bases are TGTGCCAGCGGTTTCTCGGACACTGAAGCTTTCTTT. Its translation: CASGFSDTEAFF.

As DNA, the CDR3 is TGTGCCAGCAGCCAAGATCATCACAGGGGAAGCACAGATACGCAGTATTTT. It specifies CASSQDHHRGSTDTQYF. The chain links TRBV4-2 to TRBJ2-3, with 7 bases matching TRBD1. Germline V lookup: CDR1 LGHNA, CDR2 YNFKEQ. The CDR3 has 17 amino acids. V shed 0 bases and J 0 bases; nucleotides not matched to a gene: 6.

The genes are TRBV9 and TRBJ1-2, with D possibly matching TRBD1 (6 bases). V lost 2 bases and J 4 bases, leaving 12 bases between the germline ends. Germline-derived CDR1 and CDR2 are SGDLS and YYNGEE. The CDR3 is 14 amino acids. In DNA, the CDR3 is TGTGCCAGCAGCGTGGGGGGGCCGGGCTATGGCTACACCTTC. This translates into CASSVGGPGYGYTF. The complete variable domain, with remaining parts taken from reference TRBV9 and TRBJ1-2, reads DSGVTQTPKHLITATGQRVTLRCSPRSGDLSVYWYQQSLDQGLQFLIQYYNGEERAKGNILERFSAQQFPDLHSELNLSSLELGDSALYFCASSVGGPGYGYTFGSGTRLTVV.

The gene calls are TRBV5-4 and TRBJ1-2, with 12 positions matching TRBD1. The CDR3 extends over 16 amino acids. Per germline, CDR1 SGHNT and CDR2 YYREEE (reference sequence). J lost 5 bases, V lost 2 bases, and 7 bases had no gene match. In DNA, the CDR3 is TGTGCCAGCAGCTTACCGGGACAGGGGGCTCATTATGGCTACACCTTC. Translation gives CASSLPGQGAHYGYTF.

The V gene is TRBV5-1, the J gene TRBJ2-1, with D tentatively TRBD1 (6 bases). CDR1 is SGHRS, CDR2 YFSETQ, per germline. This CDR3 is 15 amino acids long. The V gene lost 4 bases and the J gene lost 0 bases, with 11 bases spanning the gap. The DNA for the CDR3 is TGCGCCAGCAGCGGGGGCGGATACTCCTACAATGAGCAGTTCTTC. As protein: CASSGGGYSYNEQFF. The full variable domain, rest sourced from reference TRBV5-1 and TRBJ2-1, is KAGVTQTPRYLIKTRGQQVTLSCSPISGHRSVSWYQQTPGQGLQFLFEYFSETQRNKGNFPGRFSGRQFSNSRSEMNVSTLELGDSALYLCASSGGGYSYNEQFFGPGTRLTVL.

This chain links TRBV6-1 with TRBJ1-4; 8 bases are a match to TRBD1. The germline CDR1 and CDR2 sequences are MNHNS and SASEGT. Trimming took 4 bases from V and 8 from J; bases not matched to a gene: 9. This CDR3 spans 15 amino acids. The CDR3 reads CASSGGTGPTEKLFF. The CDR3 DNA is TGTGCCAGCAGTGGAGGGACAGGACCTACGGAAAAACTGTTTTTT.

This chain connects TRBV9 to TRBJ1-3; tentatively, D is TRBD1 (6 bases). The germline V gene has CDR1 SGDLS and CDR2 YYNGEE. The V end lost 6 bases, the J end lost 1 base, and 11 bases lay between the germline ends. This CDR3 has 14 residues. The CDR3 nucleotides read TGTGCCAGCACCCACAGGGAATCTGGAAACACCATATATTTT. Protein sequence: CASTHRESGNTIYF.